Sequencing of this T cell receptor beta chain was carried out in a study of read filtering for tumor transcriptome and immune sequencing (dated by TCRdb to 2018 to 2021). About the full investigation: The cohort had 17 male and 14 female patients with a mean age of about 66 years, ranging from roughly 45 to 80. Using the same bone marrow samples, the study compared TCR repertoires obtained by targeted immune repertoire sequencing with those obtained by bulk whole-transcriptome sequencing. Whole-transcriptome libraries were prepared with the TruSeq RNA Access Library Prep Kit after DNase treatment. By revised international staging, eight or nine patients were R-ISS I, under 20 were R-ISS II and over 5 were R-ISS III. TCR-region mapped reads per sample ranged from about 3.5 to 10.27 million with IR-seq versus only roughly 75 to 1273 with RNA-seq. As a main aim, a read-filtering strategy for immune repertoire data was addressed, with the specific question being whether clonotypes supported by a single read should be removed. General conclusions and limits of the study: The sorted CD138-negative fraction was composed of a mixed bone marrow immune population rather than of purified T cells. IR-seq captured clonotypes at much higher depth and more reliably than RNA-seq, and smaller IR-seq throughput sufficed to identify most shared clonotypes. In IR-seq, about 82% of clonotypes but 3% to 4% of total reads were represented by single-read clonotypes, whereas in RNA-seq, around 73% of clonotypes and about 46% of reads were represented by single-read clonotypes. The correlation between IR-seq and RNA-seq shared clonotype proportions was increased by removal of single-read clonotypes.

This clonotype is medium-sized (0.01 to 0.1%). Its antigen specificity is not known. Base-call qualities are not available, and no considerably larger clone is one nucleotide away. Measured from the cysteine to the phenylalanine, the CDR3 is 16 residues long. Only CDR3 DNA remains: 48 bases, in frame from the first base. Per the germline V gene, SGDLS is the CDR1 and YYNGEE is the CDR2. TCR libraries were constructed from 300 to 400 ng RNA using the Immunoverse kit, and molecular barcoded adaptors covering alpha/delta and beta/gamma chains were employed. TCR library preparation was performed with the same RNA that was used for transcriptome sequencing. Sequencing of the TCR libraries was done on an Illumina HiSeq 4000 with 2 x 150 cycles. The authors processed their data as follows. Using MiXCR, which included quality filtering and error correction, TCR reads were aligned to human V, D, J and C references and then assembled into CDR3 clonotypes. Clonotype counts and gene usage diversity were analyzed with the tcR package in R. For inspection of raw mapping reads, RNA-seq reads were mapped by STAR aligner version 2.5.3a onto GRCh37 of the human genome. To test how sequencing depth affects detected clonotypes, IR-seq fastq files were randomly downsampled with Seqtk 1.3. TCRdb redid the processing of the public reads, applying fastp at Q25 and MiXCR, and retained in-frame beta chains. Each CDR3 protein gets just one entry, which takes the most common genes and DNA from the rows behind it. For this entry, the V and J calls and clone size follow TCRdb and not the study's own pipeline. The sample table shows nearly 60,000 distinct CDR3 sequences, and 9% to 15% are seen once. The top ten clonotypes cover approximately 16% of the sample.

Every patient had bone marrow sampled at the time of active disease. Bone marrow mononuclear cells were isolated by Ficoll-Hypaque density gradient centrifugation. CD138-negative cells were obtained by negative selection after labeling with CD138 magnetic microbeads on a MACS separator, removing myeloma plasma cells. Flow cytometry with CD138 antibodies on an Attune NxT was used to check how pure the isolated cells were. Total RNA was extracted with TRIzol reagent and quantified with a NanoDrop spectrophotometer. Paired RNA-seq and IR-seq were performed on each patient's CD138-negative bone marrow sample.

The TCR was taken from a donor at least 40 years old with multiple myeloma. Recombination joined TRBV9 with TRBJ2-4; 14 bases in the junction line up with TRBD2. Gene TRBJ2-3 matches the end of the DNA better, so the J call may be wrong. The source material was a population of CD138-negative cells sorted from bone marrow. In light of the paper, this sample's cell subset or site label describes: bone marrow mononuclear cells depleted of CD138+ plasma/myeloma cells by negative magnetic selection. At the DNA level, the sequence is TGTGCCAGCAGCCTCCGACTAGCGGGGGGGCCTCGAACGCAGTATTTT. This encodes CASSLRLAGGPRTQYF.